These 30 T cell receptor beta chains share one sample of origin, sequenced in a study of CD8+CD57+ T cells in acquired aplastic anemia. The sequenced patients had an expansion of CD8+CD57+ cells seen by flow cytometry. Using genomic DNA as the template, TCR beta VDJ and CDR3 profiling was carried out. Each CDR3 protein gets one entry after TCRdb re-called the reads with MiXCR. The sample holds hundreds of thousands of distinct CDR3 sequences, roughly 50% seen once. Sequencing used sorted CD4+, CD8+, or CD8+CD57+ T cells (not recorded which) from PBMCs. The receptors shown here come from a human donor with aplastic anemia.

The rearrangement joins TRBV6-5 to TRBJ2-5; 9 bases match TRBD1. With V trimmed by 10 bases and J by 4 bases, 7 bases remained unmatched. Germline V gives CDR1 MNHEY, CDR2 SVGAGI. This CDR3 spans 13 amino acids. CDR3 nucleotide sequence: TGTGCCACGAACAGGGGGCGGGGAGAGACCCAGTACTTC. It codes for CATNRGRGETQYF.

This clonotype showed up many times. The rearrangement joins TRBV12-3 or TRBV12-4 to TRBJ2-5; 10 bases match TRBD2. V shed 6 bases, J shed 4 bases, and the junction held 14 bases outside the gene matches. The CDR3 runs to 17 residues. CDR3 in amino acids: CASRSGRAGGLPETQYF. CDR3 DNA sequence: TGTGCCAGCAGGTCCGGGAGAGCGGGGGGGCTCCCAGAGACCCAGTACTTC.

The chain uses TRBV3-1 and TRBJ2-7; D not resolved. The germline CDR1 and CDR2 sequences are LGHDT and YNNKEL (reference sequence). V shed 4 bases and J shed 7 bases, with 11 bases lying between them. This CDR3 has 12 amino acids. The CDR3 DNA reads as TGTGCCAGCAGCCCGGGCGCCCGGGAGCAGTACTTC. Translated, it gives CASSPGAREQYF.

Worth noting for this clonotype: One end of the junction is discordant with germline, which a read error may explain. This chain connects TRBV15 to TRBJ1-2; D call uncertain. CDR3 length equals 15 residues. Germline V gives CDR1 LNHNV, CDR2 YYDKDF (reference sequence). This CDR3 is CATSRDNSEGYGYIF. Here the CDR3 DNA reads TGTGCCACCAGCAGAGACAACAGTGAAGGCTATGGCTACATCTTC.

The V and J genes are TRBV10-3 and TRBJ2-1, with D perhaps TRBD2 (7 bases). Germline V gene lookup returns CDR1 ENHRY and CDR2 SYGVKD. V lost 3 bases to trimming and J lost 0 bases, with 12 bases between them. The CDR3 has 16 residues. The CDR3 spells CAISDPGGSSYNEQFF. The CDR3 DNA follows: TGTGCCATCAGTGATCCGGGGGGCAGCTCCTACAATGAGCAGTTCTTC.

Comment on this clonotype: This may stem from a read error, because a much larger clone lies one nucleotide away. CDR3 DNA sequence: TGTGCCAGAAGCGCCAGGACAGCAGAGGGCAACGAGCAGTACTTC. Its protein product is CARSARTAEGNEQYF. The chain carries TRBV7-9 and TRBJ2-7; D possibly corresponds to TRBD1 (6 bases). Trimming pared 9 bases from V and 5 bases from J, leaving 23 bases between. The length of the CDR3 is 15 residues. Per germline, CDR1 SEHNR and CDR2 FQNEAQ (reference sequence). Variable domain in full (rest from reference TRBV7-9 and TRBJ2-7): DTGVSQNPRHKITKRGQNVTFRCDPISEHNRLYWYRQTLGQGPEFLTYFQNEAQLEKSRLLSDRFSAERPKGSFSTLEIQRTEQGDSAMYLCARSARTAEGNEQYFGPGTRLTVT.

V usage is TRBV25-1 and J usage is TRBJ1-4; the D gene is possibly TRBD1 (5 bases). V gave up 8 bases and J gave up 2 bases, with 9 bases separating them. CDR1 and CDR2 from the germline V gene are MGHDK and SYGVNS. This CDR3 region has 13 residues. The CDR3 region has the DNA TGTGCCAGCGGCAAGGGGACTAATGAAAAACTGTTTTTT. This gives the protein CASGKGTNEKLFF.

Only a few counts were recorded for this clonotype. A single base separates this from a much larger clone, so it may be a read error. This CDR3 is missing its conserved last phenylalanine or tryptophan, likely due to a read error. The CDR3 nucleotides are TGTGCCACCAGGACAGCGCTTTTCTATGGCTACACCCTC. Its translation is CATRTALFYGYTL. This sequence joins TRBV6-1 and TRBJ1-2, with D possibly TRBD1 on 6 matching bases. The V end was cut by 10 bases, the J end by 4 bases, with 16 bases between. The CDR3 has 13 amino acids. Germline-derived CDR1 and CDR2 are MNHNS and SASEGT.

This clonotype was picked up many times. CDR3 nucleotides: TGTGCCACCAGCAGTCCCCGGACAGGGACTGAGTATGAAAAACTGTTTTTT. It is translated as CATSSPRTGTEYEKLFF. J is TRBJ1-4 and V is TRBV15, with 8 bases lining up with TRBD1. Unmatched junction bases numbered 12, after V lost 3 bases and J lost 6 bases. This CDR3 is built from 17 residues. Germline values: CDR1 LNHNV, CDR2 YYDKDF (reference sequence).

This clonotype occurred a few times. J is TRBJ2-5 and V is TRBV7-8, with D possibly TRBD1 on 6 matching bases. Trimming left V 9 bases short and J 1 base short, with 12 bases between. CDR3 length: 13 amino acids. CDR1 SGHVS and CDR2 FQNEAQ come from the germline V gene. The CDR3 sequence: CASRTDPQETQYF. In DNA, the CDR3 is TGTGCCAGTCGGACAGACCCCCAAGAGACCCAGTACTTC.

In its sample, this clonotype was seen a few times. The CDR3, as DNA: TGTGCCAGCAGCGAGAGTAGCCCCTGGGTGGGCGAGACCCAGTACTTC. Translating gives CASSESSPWVGETQYF. The J gene is TRBJ2-5, the V gene TRBV9; D is unresolved. There are 16 residues in the CDR3. V lost 3 bases and J 5 bases, leaving 20 bases between the germline ends. CDR1 and CDR2 from the germline V gene are SGDLS and YYNGEE.

In the case of this clonotype: A clone one base away is much larger, so this may be a read error. The CDR3 region has the DNA TGTGCCATCAGTCCCGGGACGTACTCCTACGAGCAGTACTTC. It codes for CAISPGTYSYEQYF. The rearrangement links TRBV10-3 to TRBJ2-7, with D perhaps assigned TRBD1 or TRBD2 (5 bases each). V lost 5 bases and J 0 bases, leaving 11 bases between the germline ends. The CDR3 extends over 14 amino acids. Germline lookup yields CDR1 ENHRY and CDR2 SYGVKD.

V usage is TRBV14 and J usage is TRBJ2-5; unclear D gene. The CDR3 runs 13 residues. Trimming took 3 bases from V and 5 from J, leaving 10 bases between them. Germline assignment: CDR1 SGHDN and CDR2 FVKESK. In DNA form, the CDR3 reads TGTGCCAGCAGCCAGAATCGTCTGGAGACCCAGTACTTC. Encoded protein: CASSQNRLETQYF. The whole variable domain, filled in from reference TRBV14 and TRBJ2-5, reads EAGVTQFPSHSVIEKGQTVTLRCDPISGHDNLYWYRRVMGKEIKFLLHFVKESKQDESGMPNNRFLAERTGGTYSTLKVQPAELEDSGVYFCASSQNRLETQYFGPGTRLLVL.

The gene calls are TRBV14 and TRBJ2-7; D is possibly TRBD1 (6 bases). The CDR3 sequence is 16 residues long. Per germline, CDR1 SGHDN and CDR2 FVKESK. V was clipped by 0 bases and J by 7 bases, with 19 bases between them. This CDR3 reads CASSQERTPGTGEQYF. The CDR3, as DNA: TGTGCCAGCAGCCAAGAAAGGACACCCGGCACAGGGGAGCAGTACTTC. Together with reference TRBV14 and TRBJ2-7, the CDR3 gives the full variable domain: EAGVTQFPSHSVIEKGQTVTLRCDPISGHDNLYWYRRVMGKEIKFLLHFVKESKQDESGMPNNRFLAERTGGTYSTLKVQPAELEDSGVYFCASSQERTPGTGEQYFGPGTRLTVT.

This clonotype showed up just a few times. A read error may explain this, as a much larger clone is one base away. The V and J genes are TRBV19 and TRBJ2-3; the D gene is possibly TRBD2 (7 bases). Trimming removed 11 bases from V and 3 bases from J, with 12 bases in between. This CDR3 spans 12 amino acids. Germline V gives CDR1 LNHDA, CDR2 SQIVND (reference sequence). CDR3 loop: CASGGATDTQYF. CDR3 in DNA: TGTGCCTCTGGGGGGGCAACAGATACGCAGTATTTT.

The V gene is TRBV10-3, the J gene TRBJ1-1; 7 positions agree with TRBD1. The J segment lost 3 bases and the V segment lost 10 bases, leaving 17 bases of the junction unmatched. This CDR3 spans 16 amino acids. Germline CDR1 and CDR2: ENHRY and SYGVKD. The CDR3 protein is CASSRRTGERDTEAFF. Written as DNA, the CDR3 is TGTGCCAGCTCACGAAGAACAGGGGAAAGGGACACTGAAGCTTTCTTT.

This clonotype was detected only once. The gene calls are TRBV7-9 and TRBJ2-1; D may be TRBD1 (6 bases). CDR3 size: 12 residues. V dropped 5 bases and J dropped 9 bases, with 11 bases sitting between them. Germline values: CDR1 SEHNR, CDR2 FQNEAQ (reference sequence). CDR3 loop: CASSNRVGEQFF. The CDR3 DNA sequence: TGTGCCAGCAGCAACAGGGTCGGTGAGCAGTTCTTC.

This clonotype was counted at least ten times. This chain uses TRBV20-1 with TRBJ1-2; 8 positions agree with TRBD1. The V gene end was trimmed by 5 bases and the J gene end by 4 bases; junction bases not matched to a gene: 12. The CDR3 consists of 15 residues. Looked up from germline, CDR1 is DFQATT and CDR2 is SNEGSKA (reference sequence). The chain's CDR3 is CSAGARGREGYGYTF. The CDR3 coding sequence is TGCAGTGCTGGGGCCAGGGGGCGAGAAGGCTATGGCTACACCTTC.

This clonotype was seen only once. V is TRBV4-2 and J is TRBJ2-3; no reliable D call. V was trimmed by 2 bases and J by 2 bases, leaving 14 bases between them. The CDR3 spans 16 residues. Looked up from germline, CDR1 is LGHNA and CDR2 is YNFKEQ. CDR3 in amino acids: CASSQNQQFLTDTQYF. CDR3 DNA sequence: TGTGCCAGCAGCCAAAACCAGCAATTTCTCACAGATACGCAGTATTTT.

This clonotype was detected many times. The CDR3, as DNA: TGTGCCAGCAGCATTCTCCGGGACAGCTATGGCTACACCTTC. Its protein product is CASSILRDSYGYTF. The V gene is TRBV11-2, the J gene TRBJ1-2; 7 nucleotides line up with TRBD1. V gave up 5 bases and J gave up 4 bases; unmatched junction bases: 7. CDR3 size: 14 residues. Germline lookup yields CDR1 SGHAT and CDR2 FQNNGV.

With respect to this clonotype: A read error is possible here, since a much larger clone lies one base away. The chain recombines TRBV9 with TRBJ1-1; tentatively, D is TRBD1 (6 bases). The CDR3 is 14 amino acids. CDR1 and CDR2 from the germline V gene are SGDLS and YYNGEE. Trimming took 4 bases from V and 6 from J, leaving 16 bases between them. The CDR3 is CASSPRQGPAEAFF. The CDR3 DNA is TGTGCCAGCAGCCCTCGGCAGGGGCCCGCTGAAGCTTTCTTT.

This chain links TRBV7-2 with TRBJ2-5, with D perhaps TRBD1 (6 bases). Germline lookup yields CDR1 SGHTA and CDR2 FQGNSA. CDR3 length equals 13 residues. V lost 4 bases and J 5 bases, leaving 11 bases between the germline ends. CDR3 loop: CASSSRQGETQYF. The DNA of the CDR3 is TGTGCCAGCAGCTCGCGGCAGGGGGAGACCCAGTACTTC.

This clonotype has a count of ten or more. The CDR3 loop reads CASTLGQLSQPQHF. In DNA form, the CDR3 reads TGTGCCAGCACCCTAGGCCAGCTTAGTCAGCCCCAGCATTTT. The J gene is TRBJ1-5, the V gene TRBV12-3 or TRBV12-4; D not certain. The CDR3 has 14 amino acids. Trimming removed 7 bases from V and 6 bases from J, with 16 bases in between.

In its sample, this clonotype was seen many times. CDR3 sequence: CASSRDRDVTSGPLHF. CDR3 sequence (DNA): TGTGCCAGCAGCCGAGACAGGGACGTCACTTCTGGACCCCTCCACTTT. The rearrangement uses TRBV5-8 and TRBJ1-6, with 7 bases that match TRBD1. The germline V gene has CDR1 SGHTS and CDR2 YDEGEE. The CDR3 has 16 amino acids. Germline trimming cut 4 bases from V and 12 bases from J; bases unmatched to any gene: 16.

The chain links TRBV10-3 to TRBJ2-7; TRBD1 might be the D (5 bases). This CDR3 is built from 13 residues. The V gene lost 6 bases and the J gene lost 5 bases, with 14 bases spanning the gap. Per germline, CDR1 ENHRY and CDR2 SYGVKD. The CDR3 sequence is CAIRGRAEDEQYF. CDR3 DNA sequence: TGTGCCATCAGGGGCAGGGCTGAGGACGAGCAGTACTTC.

This clonotype was observed at least ten times. The rearrangement links TRBV5-6 to TRBJ1-5; tentatively, D is TRBD1 (6 bases). This CDR3 comprises 16 residues. Germline values: CDR1 SGHDT, CDR2 YYEEEE. The V gene lost 0 bases and the J gene lost 2 bases, with 12 bases spanning the gap. CDR3 residues: CASSLEGRGGNQPQHF. As DNA, the CDR3 is TGTGCCAGCAGCTTGGAGGGCAGGGGAGGCAATCAGCCCCAGCATTTT. The complete variable domain, with remaining parts taken from reference TRBV5-6 and TRBJ1-5, reads DAGVTQSPTHLIKTRGQQVTLRCSPKSGHDTVSWYQQALGQGPQFIFQYYEEEERQRGNFPDRFSGHQFPNYSSELNVNALLLGDSALYLCASSLEGRGGNQPQHFGDGTRLSIL.

This clonotype was observed at least ten times. V and J are TRBV7-9 and TRBJ1-4; D gene uncertain. The CDR3 sequence is 12 residues long. CDR1 and CDR2 (germline): SEHNR, FQNEAQ (reference sequence). Trimming took off 4 bases at V and 8 bases at J, with 8 bases between the two ends. The CDR3: CASSYGPEKLFF. The CDR3 bases are TGTGCCAGCAGCTACGGGCCCGAAAAACTGTTTTTT.

This clonotype was counted ten times or more. CDR3 sequence (DNA): TGCGCCAGCAGCTTGGGATCGACAGGTTACAATGAGCAGTTCTTC. Protein product: CASSLGSTGYNEQFF. The chain combines TRBV5-1 with TRBJ2-1; weak D call: TRBD1 (6 bases). The V end lost 0 bases, the J end lost 4 bases, and 11 bases lay between the germline ends. The CDR3 totals 15 residues. Germline V CDR1 and CDR2: SGHRS, YFSETQ.

The rearrangement joins TRBV15 to TRBJ2-1; possibly TRBD2 for D (5 bases). Germline V gene sequence: CDR1 LNHNV, CDR2 YYDKDF (reference sequence). The CDR3 loop spans 14 amino acids. V was shortened by 2 bases and J by 4 bases, with 9 bases between the two germline ends. The CDR3 sequence: CATSRSSRYNEQFF. CDR3 bases: TGTGCCACCAGCAGATCTAGCCGGTACAATGAGCAGTTCTTC.

This clonotype was detected only a few times. The V call is TRBV29-1, the J call TRBJ2-7; the match to TRBD1 covers 10 bases. Germline trimming cut 4 bases from V and 5 bases from J; bases unmatched to any gene: 8. The CDR3 is made up of 14 amino acids. Germline assignment: CDR1 SQVTM and CDR2 ANQGSEA. CDR3 sequence: CSVVQGQGFNEQYF. The CDR3 coding sequence is TGCAGCGTTGTTCAGGGACAGGGGTTCAACGAGCAGTACTTC.